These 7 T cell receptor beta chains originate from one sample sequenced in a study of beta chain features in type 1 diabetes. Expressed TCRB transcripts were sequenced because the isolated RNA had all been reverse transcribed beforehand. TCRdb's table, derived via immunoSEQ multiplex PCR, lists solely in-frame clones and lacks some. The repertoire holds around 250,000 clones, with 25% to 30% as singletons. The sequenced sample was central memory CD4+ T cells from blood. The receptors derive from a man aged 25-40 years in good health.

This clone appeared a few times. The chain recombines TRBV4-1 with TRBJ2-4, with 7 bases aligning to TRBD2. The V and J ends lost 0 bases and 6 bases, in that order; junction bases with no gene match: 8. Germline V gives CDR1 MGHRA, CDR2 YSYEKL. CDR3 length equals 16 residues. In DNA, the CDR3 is TGCGCCAGCAGCCAAGATCTTGACGGGAGGTTAAACATTCAGTACTTC. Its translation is CASSQDLDGRLNIQYF.

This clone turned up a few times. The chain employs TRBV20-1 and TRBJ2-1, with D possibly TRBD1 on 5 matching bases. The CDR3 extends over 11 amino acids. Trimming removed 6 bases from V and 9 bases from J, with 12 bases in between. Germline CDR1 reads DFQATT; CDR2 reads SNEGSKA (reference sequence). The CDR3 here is CSASLRGEQFF. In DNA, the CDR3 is TGCAGTGCGAGCCTTAGGGGTGAGCAGTTCTTC.

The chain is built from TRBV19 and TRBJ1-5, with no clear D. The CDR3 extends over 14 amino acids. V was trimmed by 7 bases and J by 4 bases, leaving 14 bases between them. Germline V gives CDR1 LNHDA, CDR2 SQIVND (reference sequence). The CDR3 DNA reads TGTGCCAGTACCCTACCCCAGATGAATCAGCCCCAGCATTTT. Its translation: CASTLPQMNQPQHF.

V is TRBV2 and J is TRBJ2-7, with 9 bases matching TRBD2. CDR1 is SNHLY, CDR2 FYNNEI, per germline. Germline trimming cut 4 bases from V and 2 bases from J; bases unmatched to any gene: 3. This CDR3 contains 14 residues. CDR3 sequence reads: CASSGSGGTYEQYF. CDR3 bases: TGTGCCAGCAGTGGTAGCGGGGGTACCTACGAGCAGTACTTC. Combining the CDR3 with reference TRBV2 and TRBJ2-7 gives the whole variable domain EPEVTQTPSHQVTQMGQEVILRCVPISNHLYFYWYRQILGQKVEFLVSFYNNEISEKSEIFDDQFSVERPDGSNFTLKIRSTKLEDSAMYFCASSGSGGTYEQYFGPGTRLTVT.

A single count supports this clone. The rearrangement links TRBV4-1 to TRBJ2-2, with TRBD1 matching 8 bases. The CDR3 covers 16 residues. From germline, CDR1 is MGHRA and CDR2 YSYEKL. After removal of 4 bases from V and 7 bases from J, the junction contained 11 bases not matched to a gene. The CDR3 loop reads CASSLGQGILDGELFF. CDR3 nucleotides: TGCGCCAGCAGCCTCGGACAGGGTATTTTGGACGGGGAGCTGTTTTTT.

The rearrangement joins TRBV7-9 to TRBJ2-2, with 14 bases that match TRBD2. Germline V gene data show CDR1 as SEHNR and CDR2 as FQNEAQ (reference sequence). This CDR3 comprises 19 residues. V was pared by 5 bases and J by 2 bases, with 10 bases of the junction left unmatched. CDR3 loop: CASSPQMGLAGVNTGELFF. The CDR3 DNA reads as TGTGCCAGCAGCCCCCAGATGGGACTAGCGGGAGTTAACACCGGGGAGCTGTTTTTT.

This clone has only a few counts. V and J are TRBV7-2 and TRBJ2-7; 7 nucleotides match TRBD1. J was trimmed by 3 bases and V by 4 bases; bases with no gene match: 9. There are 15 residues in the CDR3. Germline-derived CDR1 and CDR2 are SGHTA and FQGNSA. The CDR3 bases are TGTGCCAGCAGCTACCCGGGACAGCCACTCTACGAGCAGTACTTC. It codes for CASSYPGQPLYEQYF. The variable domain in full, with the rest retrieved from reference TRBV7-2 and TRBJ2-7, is GAGVSQSPSNKVTEKGKDVELRCDPISGHTALYWYRQSLGQGLEFLIYFQGNSAPDKSGLPSDRFSAERTGGSVSTLTIQRTQQEDSAVYLCASSYPGQPLYEQYFGPGTRLTVT.